Below, 5 T cell receptor beta chains from the same sample are listed, as sequenced in a study of T cell repertoires in cytomegalovirus infection (dated by TCRdb to between 2018 and 2020). No antigen has been assigned to these receptors. What the treatment or condition label conveys for this sample: in vitro stimulation with specific CMV peptide epitopes to enrich CMV-specific T cells. The instrument was an Illumina HiSeq 1500. The public reads were reanalyzed by TCRdb: fastp trimming at Q25, MiXCR alignment, in-frame beta chains only. Every distinct CDR3 protein forms one entry, paired with its most common genes and DNA. The sample records around 900,000 distinct CDR3 sequences, roughly 30% of which are singletons. Jointly, the top ten make up about 14% of the sample. The sequenced sample was cultured CD8+ T cells from PBMCs, obtained from culture after CMV antigen stimulation. The receptors were gathered from a human donor in good health (CMV status not recorded). Some clones in this sample may be carry-over from other donors' samples.

This clonotype was recorded a few times. This rearrangement joins TRBV28 to TRBJ2-4; 7 nucleotides match TRBD1. Losses at the gene ends were 7 bases for V and 5 bases for J; bases not matched to a gene: 5. This CDR3 has 13 amino acids. Germline CDR1 MDHEN, CDR2 SYDVKM. DNA of the CDR3: TGTGCCAGCATCAGGACAGGCGAAAACATTCAGTACTTC. Protein: CASIRTGENIQYF.

V usage is TRBV20-1 and J usage is TRBJ1-1; D is perhaps TRBD1 (6 bases). Trimming cost V 3 bases and J 4 bases, with 12 bases left between them. The CDR3 extends over 13 amino acids. Germline V gene sequence: CDR1 DFQATT, CDR2 SNEGSKA (reference sequence). CDR3 loop: CSARDTGSTEAFF. The CDR3 DNA is TGCAGTGCTAGGGATACAGGGTCCACTGAAGCTTTCTTT.

The genes are TRBV6-1 and TRBJ2-3; D gene uncertain. CDR1 is MNHNS, CDR2 SASEGT, per germline. The CDR3 covers 17 residues. The ends were cut back, 9 bases at V and 0 bases at J, with 22 bases in the middle. DNA for the CDR3: TGTGCCAGTACCTACTACCGAGGACCGACTAGCACAGATACGCAGTATTTT. Its protein product is CASTYYRGPTSTDTQYF.

In this sample, this clonotype turned up many times. This sequence joins TRBV11-2 and TRBJ1-3; D remains unclear. The V end was cut by 2 bases, the J end by 2 bases, with 7 bases between. CDR1 and CDR2 (germline): SGHAT, FQNNGV. The CDR3 extends over 14 amino acids. This chain's CDR3 is CASSLIAAGNTIYF. CDR3 in DNA: TGTGCCAGCAGCTTAATCGCTGCTGGAAACACCATATATTTT.

V gene TRBV7-6 combines with J gene TRBJ1-1, with unresolved D. The CDR3 is 12 residues long. Germline V gene lookup returns CDR1 SGHVS and CDR2 FNYEAQ. The CDR3 DNA reads as TGTACCGGCAGCTCGACCACCTGGGAAGCTTTCTTT. Protein product: CTGSSTTWEAFF.